Given below is one TCR beta chain in context. Its antigen is still unknown. Base-call qualities are not available, and no considerably larger clone is one nucleotide away. The immunoSEQ Assay, a bias-controlled multiplex PCR, was used to amplify TCRbeta CDR3 regions from genomic DNA. Per the original workflow: The number of nucleated cells in each sample was estimated from the amplification of reference gene primers within the assay. Sequence reads were collapsed and filtered to measure the absolute abundance of every unique TCRbeta CDR3 rearrangement. For each sample, productive Simpson clonality was calculated as the square root of Simpson's diversity index over productive rearrangements. TCRdb provides this immuneACCESS table in a form limited to in-frame rearrangements. Some clones are lacking; in checked studies, under half of them reflect an unresolved V gene, and why the rest are absent is not known. V and J calls and clone size follow that table, whereas D and trimming were derived from the DNA. The sample records roughly 100,000 clones, 80% to 90% of which are singletons. Of the sample, approximately 29% falls within the top ten clones.

These data originate in a study of blood T cell repertoires in COVID-19 (TCRdb year 2020). As for the study more broadly: Samples covering the acute and convalescent phases of COVID-19 were provided by collaborators in the United States, Italy and Spain. The material from the prospective study consisted of cDNA or gDNA derived from T cells, B-cell-depleted T cells, or PBMCs. The dataset comprised deeply sampled blood TCRbeta repertoires from subjects exposed to, actively infected with, or recovered from COVID-19. The repertoires were released in a freely available public database meant as a resource for research on the immune response to SARS-CoV-2. The samples were drawn from two sources: the first 160 participants of the ongoing ImmuneRACE study, and approximately 1,300 subjects contributed by 6 global collaborators. The sample metadata nearly always contained a de-identified subject ID, COVID-19 status, age in years and sex. Where available, HLA class I and class II types were obtained from metadata supplied by the sample provider rather than from assay-based typing. Findings and caveats that apply to the study as a whole: Clinical and demographic metadata were provided uncurated, with the amount varying by source and participant.

Taken from the germline V gene, the CDR1 and CDR2 loops are ENHRY and SYGVKD. V sheds 10 bases and J sheds 5 bases, leaving 16 bases between their ends. Spanning cysteine to phenylalanine, the CDR3 consists of 13 amino acids. Of the read, only the CDR3 DNA is kept; its 39 bases are in frame from base 1. The collaborating institutions used their own protocols to collect whole blood in K2EDTA tubes. For TCRbeta analysis, collaborator samples were shipped as frozen whole blood, as isolated PBMCs, or as DNA extracted from either sample type. The chain is encoded by TRBV10-3 joined to TRBJ2-3, with the D gene possibly TRBD1 or TRBD2, each one fitting 7 bases. Material for sequencing was peripheral blood. The sequence derives from a woman of 80 years or more with acute or convalescent COVID-19. The nucleotide sequence is given as TGTGCCACCAGGGGGGGGGCCCAAGATACGCAGTATTTT. It encodes CATRGGAQDTQYF.